This TCR beta chain was obtained from a study of cytomegalovirus exposure and HLA in healthy donors. Overall study context: As an earlier analysis found, around 200 million T cells yielded 90 million to 140 million unique TCR beta sequences. The study, taken as a whole, reports: A few V segments could not be told apart, such as TRBV6-2 and TRBV6-3, and were left out.

This CDR3 is built from 16 residues. Germline V gives CDR1 SGDLS, CDR2 YYNGEE. V shed 0 bases and J shed 1 base, with 13 bases lying between them. These donors, healthy bone marrow donors, were studied. The donors, nominally healthy at sampling, likely had unrecorded immune exposures. Points on this clone: Its antigen is not identified.

PCR employed 60 Vbeta and 13 Jbeta primers. Method: immunoSEQ multiplex PCR; TCRdb's copy keeps in-frame clones and lacks some. The sample holds some 76,000 clones. The source of this sequence is a female donor in good health and CMV-seropositive. The gene calls are TRBV9 and TRBJ1-2; D call uncertain. The specimen was PBMCs. CDR3 region: CASSVAPNSLNYGYTF. The DNA of the CDR3 is TGTGCCAGCAGCGTAGCTCCGAACAGCCTTAACTATGGCTACACCTTC.